This T cell receptor (beta chain) was sequenced for a study of tissue T cells after allogeneic stem cell transplantation. Study-level results: Anatomically similar tissues had similar TCR repertoires within each patient. Sampling depth was limited, and the cohort was small and clinically varied. Motif-based clustering found tissue-specific repertoire signatures shared across patients, though few clones were shared.

Produced via immunoSEQ multiplex PCR; TCRdb's table is partial and in-frame only. This repertoire shows roughly 3,000 clones, 45% to 55% found once; its top ten account for roughly 31%. Per the germline V gene, CDR1 is NSHNY and CDR2 is SYGAGN. The CDR3 extends over 14 amino acids. The ends lost 4 bases at V and 5 bases at J; junction bases unmatched: 5. The time point is: mouse harvest day 14 after allogeneic transplant. Mouse grafts combined 10^7 T-cell-depleted bone marrow cells with 10^6 splenic CD5+ T cells. B6 (H2b) cells into BALB/c (H2d) mice; tissues taken at day 7 or 14. Concerning this clone: Its target is not known. Gene names are the mouse ones. The read ends 1 residue shy of where the CDR3 ends; the end is completed using the germline J gene.

The receptor was derived from a female BALB/c mouse given C57BL/6 T cells with graft-versus-host disease after an allogeneic hematopoietic cell transplant. The rearrangement uses TRBV13-1 and TRBJ2-7, with TRBD2 identical over 11 bases. The specimen sequenced was lymph node tissue. The sequenced CDR3 bases are TGTGCCAGCAGTCACTGGGGGGGCGGAAATGAACAGTAC. Amino acid sequence: CASSHWGGGNEQY. The complete CDR3 reads CASSHWGGGNEQYF.